This TCR beta chain was sequenced for a study of T-cell memory formation after mild COVID-19. The ends lost 7 bases at V and 5 bases at J; junction bases unmatched: 8. CDR3 length: 15 amino acids. CDR1 and CDR2 (germline): SGHNT, YYREEE (reference sequence). General study results and limits: Clones shrinking from day 15 to 85 showed even CD4/CD8 mixes; later expanders tilted CD4+.

The sample holds a few counts of this clonotype. No antigen is known for it. TCRdb processed the 5' RACE reads anew with MiXCR; each CDR3 protein has one entry. The table lists about 440,000 distinct CDR3 sequences, around 19% of them singletons. Material: PBMCs or a T cell subset sorted from them (not recorded which). The clonotype comes from an adult woman who had mild COVID-19 (a few samples of this study predate the infection). Cell type and time point are not known. The chain uses TRBV5-4 and TRBJ2-2, with 10 nucleotides matching TRBD1. The chain's CDR3 is CASSRQGAGTGELFF. The DNA of the CDR3 is TGTGCCAGCTCGCGACAGGGGGCAGGTACCGGGGAGCTGTTTTTT.